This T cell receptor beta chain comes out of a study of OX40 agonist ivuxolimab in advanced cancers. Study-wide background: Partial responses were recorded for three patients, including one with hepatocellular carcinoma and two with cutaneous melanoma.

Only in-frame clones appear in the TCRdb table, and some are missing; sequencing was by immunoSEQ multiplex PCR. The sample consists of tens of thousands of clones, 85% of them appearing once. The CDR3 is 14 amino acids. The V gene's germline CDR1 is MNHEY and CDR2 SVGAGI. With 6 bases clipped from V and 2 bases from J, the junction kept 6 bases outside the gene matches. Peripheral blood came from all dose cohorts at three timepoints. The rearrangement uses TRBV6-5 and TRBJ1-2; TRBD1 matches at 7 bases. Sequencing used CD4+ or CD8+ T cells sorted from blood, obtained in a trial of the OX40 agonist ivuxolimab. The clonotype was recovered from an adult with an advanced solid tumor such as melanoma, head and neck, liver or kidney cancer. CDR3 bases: TGTGCCAGCAGGCCATCGACAGGGAACTATGGCTACACCTTC. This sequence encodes CASRPSTGNYGYTF.